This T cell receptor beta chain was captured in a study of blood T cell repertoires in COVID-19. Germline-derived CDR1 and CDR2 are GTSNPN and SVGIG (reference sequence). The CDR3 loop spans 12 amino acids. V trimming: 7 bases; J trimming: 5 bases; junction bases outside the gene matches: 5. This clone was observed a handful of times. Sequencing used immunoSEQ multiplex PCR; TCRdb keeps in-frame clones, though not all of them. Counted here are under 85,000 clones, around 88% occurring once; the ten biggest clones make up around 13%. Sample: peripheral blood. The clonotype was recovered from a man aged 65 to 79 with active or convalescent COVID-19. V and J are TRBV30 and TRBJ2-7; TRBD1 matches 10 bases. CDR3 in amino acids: CAFDRGLHEQYF. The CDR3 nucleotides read TGTGCCTTTGACAGGGGGCTCCACGAGCAGTACTTC.